This entry describes one TCR beta chain. The antigen is not known. TCR cDNA, made by 5'RACE template switching, carried an added universal primer site and UMIs. TCRdb ran MiXCR on the 5' RACE reads and lists one entry per CDR3 protein. The repertoire holds around 590,000 distinct CDR3 sequences, around an eighth seen once, with under 15% in the top ten. This entry comes from a study of T cells after yellow fever vaccination. This CDR3 spans 14 amino acids. The V gene end was trimmed by 3 bases and the J gene end by 2 bases; junction bases not matched to a gene: 5. CDR1 and CDR2 (germline): DFQATT, SNEGSKA (reference sequence). Study-level points and caveats: Just a small share of clonotypes turned up in the CD4 compartment as well as the CD8 compartment. Once the booster was given, most primary-vaccination clones reappeared, at approximately 97% for CD4 and roughly 86% for CD8. Abundant contaminating clonotypes from the bulk population could appear in FACS-sorted repertoires.

Sequences were derived from PBMCs, sampled on the day of the yellow fever booster vaccination. This sequence originates from a man aged 25-45 years who received the YFV17D yellow fever vaccine. V is TRBV20-1 and J is TRBJ2-3, with TRBD1 matching 7 bases. The CDR3 nucleotides are TGCAGTGCTAGTCGACAGGGAACCACAGATACGCAGTATTTT. Its protein product is CSASRQGTTDTQYF.